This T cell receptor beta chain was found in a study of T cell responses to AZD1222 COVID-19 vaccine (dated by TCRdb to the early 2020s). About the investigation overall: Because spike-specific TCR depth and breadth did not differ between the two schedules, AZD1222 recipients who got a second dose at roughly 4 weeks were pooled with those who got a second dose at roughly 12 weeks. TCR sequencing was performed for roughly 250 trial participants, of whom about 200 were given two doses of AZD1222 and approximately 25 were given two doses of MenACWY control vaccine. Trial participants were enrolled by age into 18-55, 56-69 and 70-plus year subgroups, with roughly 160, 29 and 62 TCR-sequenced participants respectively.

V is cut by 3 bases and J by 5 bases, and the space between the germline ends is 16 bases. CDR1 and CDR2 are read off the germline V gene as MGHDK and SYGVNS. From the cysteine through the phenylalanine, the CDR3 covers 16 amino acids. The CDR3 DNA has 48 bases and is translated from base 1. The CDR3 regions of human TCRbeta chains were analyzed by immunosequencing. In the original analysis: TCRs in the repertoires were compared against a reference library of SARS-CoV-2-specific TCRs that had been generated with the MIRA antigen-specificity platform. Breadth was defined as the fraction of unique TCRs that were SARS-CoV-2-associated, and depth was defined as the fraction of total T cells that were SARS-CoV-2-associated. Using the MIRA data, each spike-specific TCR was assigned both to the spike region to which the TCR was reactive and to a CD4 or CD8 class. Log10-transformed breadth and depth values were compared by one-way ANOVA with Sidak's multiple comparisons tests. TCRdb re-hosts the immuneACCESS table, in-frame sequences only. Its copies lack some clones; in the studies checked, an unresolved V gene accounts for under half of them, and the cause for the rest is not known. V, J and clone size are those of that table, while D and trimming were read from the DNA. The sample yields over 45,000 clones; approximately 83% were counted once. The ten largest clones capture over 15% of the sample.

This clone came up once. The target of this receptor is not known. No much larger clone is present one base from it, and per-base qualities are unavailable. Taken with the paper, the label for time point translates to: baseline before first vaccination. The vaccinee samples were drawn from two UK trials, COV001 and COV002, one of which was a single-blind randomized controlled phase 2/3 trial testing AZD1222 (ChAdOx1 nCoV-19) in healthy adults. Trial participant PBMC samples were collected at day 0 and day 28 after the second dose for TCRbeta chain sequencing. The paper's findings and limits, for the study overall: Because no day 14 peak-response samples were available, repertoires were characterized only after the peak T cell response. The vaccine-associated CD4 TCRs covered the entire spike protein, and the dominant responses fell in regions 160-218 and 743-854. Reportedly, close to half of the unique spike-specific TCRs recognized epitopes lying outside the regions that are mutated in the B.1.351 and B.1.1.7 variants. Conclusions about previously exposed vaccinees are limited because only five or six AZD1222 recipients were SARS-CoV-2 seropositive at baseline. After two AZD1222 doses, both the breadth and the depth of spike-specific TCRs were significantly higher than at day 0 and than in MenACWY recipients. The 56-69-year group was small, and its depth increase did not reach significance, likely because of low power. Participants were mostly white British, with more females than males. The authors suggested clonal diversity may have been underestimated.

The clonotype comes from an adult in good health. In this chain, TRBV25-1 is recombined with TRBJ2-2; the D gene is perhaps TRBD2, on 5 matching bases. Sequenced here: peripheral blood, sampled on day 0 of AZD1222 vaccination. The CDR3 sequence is CASSDSQTIPTGELFF. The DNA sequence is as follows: TGTGCCAGCAGTGATTCGCAGACTATCCCGACCGGGGAGCTGTTTTTT.